The clone carrying this T cell receptor (beta chain) was seen more than once but under ten times. Its antigen is unknown. This sample was included in a study of glioma-infiltrating T cells. Study-wide results and caveats: Tissue and blood shared very few CDR3 sequences. Gliomas, especially low-grade, showed above-expected tissue-blood divergence; non-neoplastic patients showed below.

Amplification of TCR alpha and beta CDR3 regions from RNA used iRepertoire nested multiplex PCR. TCRdb re-derived calls from the multiplex PCR reads in MiXCR, one entry per CDR3 protein. This sample has about 20,000 distinct CDR3 sequences, with under 30% found just once. Trimming took off 3 bases at V and 4 bases at J, with 9 bases between the two ends. CDR1 and CDR2 (germline): SQVTM, ANQGSEA. The CDR3 loop spans 12 amino acids. This receptor was obtained from a human donor with low-grade glioma or glioblastoma, undergoing nonglioma brain surgery, or in good health (not recorded which). Sequenced sample: glioma tissue, nonneoplastic brain tissue, or PBMCs (not recorded which). The chain links TRBV29-1 to TRBJ2-5; D not resolved. CDR3 DNA sequence: TGCAGCGTTGATTCCCACTTAGAGACCCAGTACTTC. As protein: CSVDSHLETQYF.